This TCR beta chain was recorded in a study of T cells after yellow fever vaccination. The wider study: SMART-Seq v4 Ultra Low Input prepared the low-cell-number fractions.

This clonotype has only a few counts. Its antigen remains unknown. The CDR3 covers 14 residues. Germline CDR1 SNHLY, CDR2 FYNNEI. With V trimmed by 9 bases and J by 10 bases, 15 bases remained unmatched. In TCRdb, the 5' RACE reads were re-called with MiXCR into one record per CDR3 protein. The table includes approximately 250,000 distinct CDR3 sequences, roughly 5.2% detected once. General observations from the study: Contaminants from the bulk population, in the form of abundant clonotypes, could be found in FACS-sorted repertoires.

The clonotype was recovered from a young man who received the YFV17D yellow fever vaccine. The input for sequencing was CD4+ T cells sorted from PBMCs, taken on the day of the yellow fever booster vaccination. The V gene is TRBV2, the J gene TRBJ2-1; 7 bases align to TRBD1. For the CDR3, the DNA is TGTGCCAGTGCCCCGGGACAGCGCATCGAAGAGCAGTTCTTC. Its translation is CASAPGQRIEEQFF. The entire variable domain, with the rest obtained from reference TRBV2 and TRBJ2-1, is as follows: EPEVTQTPSHQVTQMGQEVILRCVPISNHLYFYWYRQILGQKVEFLVSFYNNEISEKSEIFDDQFSVERPDGSNFTLKIRSTKLEDSAMYFCASAPGQRIEEQFFGPGTRLTVL.